This entry concerns a single TCR beta chain. The CDR3 is made up of 13 amino acids. Germline V gene sequence: CDR1 SQVTM, CDR2 ANQGSEA. The ends lost 7 bases at V and 2 bases at J; junction bases unmatched: 7. The sample belongs to a study of blood T cell repertoires in COVID-19. Study-level information: PBMCs, B-cell-depleted T cells, or T cells were the source of the cDNA or gDNA that made up the material.

Original data processing: Amplification of reference gene primers was used by the study to estimate nucleated cell counts. The data were produced by immunoSEQ multiplex PCR, yet TCRdb's version contains in-frame clones alone and is incomplete. That table gives V, J and clone size, and the DNA gave D and trimming. The sample lists 150,000 to 200,000 clones; about 88% were seen once. Participants were placed into cohorts based on the clinical history they reported. The TCR sequence derives from a woman between 45 and 65 years old who had recovered from COVID-19. This chain links TRBV29-1 with TRBJ2-5, with TRBD1 matching 7 bases. The sample was PBMCs or T cells enriched from blood (not recorded which). CDR3 DNA: TGCAGCGCGGGACCGGGACAGCAAGAGACCCAGTACTTC. Encoded protein: CSAGPGQQETQYF.